This is a list of T cell receptor beta chains from one sample in a study of tumor-infiltrating lymphocytes in primary liver carcinoma. TCRdb re-derived calls from the multiplex PCR reads in MiXCR, one entry per CDR3 protein. The data contain about 310,000 distinct CDR3 sequences, more than 55% of them singletons. The sample was peripheral blood. These receptors were collected from a woman between 25 and 40 years old with primary liver carcinoma and hepatitis B virus infection. The CDR3 runs from the conserved cysteine through the conserved F or W. The order of the fields is V gene, clone size, D gene, J gene, CDR3 protein, CDR3 DNA. The D gene is left open where the match is weak. Some rows have no size entry. The others give once, few or many, or a class for an expanded clone.

v_call: TRBV11-1; clone_size: -; d_call: -; j_call: TRBJ2-1; cdr3_aa: CASSLSPRGNEWFF; cdr3_nt: TGTGCCAGCAGCTTGAGCCCTCGAGGGAATGAGTGGTTCTTC
v_call: TRBV29-1; clone_size: -; d_call: -; j_call: TRBJ2-1; cdr3_aa: CSVEGSRRGKASDEQFF; cdr3_nt: TGCAGCGTTGAAGGGTCGCGGAGAGGGAAGGCCAGCGATGAGCAGTTCTTC
v_call: TRBV11-2; clone_size: -; d_call: -; j_call: TRBJ2-5; cdr3_aa: CASTRHQSGDQETQYF; cdr3_nt: TGTGCCAGCACCCGACACCAGTCAGGGGACCAAGAGACCCAGTACTTC
v_call: TRBV6-6; clone_size: -; d_call: -; j_call: TRBJ2-7; cdr3_aa: CASISDNSYEQYF; cdr3_nt: TGTGCCAGCATTTCGGACAACTCCTACGAGCAGTACTTC
v_call: TRBV29-1; clone_size: -; d_call: -; j_call: TRBJ1-1; cdr3_aa: CSSGTWSTEAFF; cdr3_nt: TGCAGCTCCGGGACGTGGAGCACTGAAGCTTTCTTT
v_call: TRBV12-3/TRBV12-4; clone_size: few; d_call: -; j_call: TRBJ2-1; cdr3_aa: CASSSNPNEQFF; cdr3_nt: TGTGCCAGCAGCTCAAACCCTAATGAGCAGTTCTTC
v_call: TRBV6-5; clone_size: -; d_call: -; j_call: TRBJ2-6; cdr3_aa: CASSYDGNGANVLTF; cdr3_nt: TGTGCCAGCAGTTACGATGGTAATGGGGCCAACGTCCTGACTTTC
v_call: TRBV6-5; clone_size: many; d_call: -; j_call: TRBJ2-3; cdr3_aa: CASQEGFRPFTDTQYF; cdr3_nt: TGTGCCAGTCAAGAGGGCTTCAGGCCTTTCACAGATACGCAGTATTTT
v_call: TRBV12-3/TRBV12-4; clone_size: -; d_call: -; j_call: TRBJ2-7; cdr3_aa: CASIKGDGSYEQYF; cdr3_nt: TGTGCCAGCATCAAAGGGGACGGCTCCTACGAGCAGTACTTC
v_call: TRBV2; clone_size: -; d_call: -; j_call: TRBJ1-5; cdr3_aa: CASSESNQRQHF; cdr3_nt: TGTGCCAGCAGTGAAAGCAATCAGCGCCAGCATTTT
v_call: TRBV6-6; clone_size: many; d_call: TRBD1; j_call: TRBJ2-7; cdr3_aa: CASRPGQAYEQYF; cdr3_nt: TGTGCCAGCAGGCCGGGACAGGCCTACGAGCAGTACTTC
v_call: TRBV5-1; clone_size: few; d_call: TRBD1; j_call: TRBJ1-2; cdr3_aa: CASTNYRGDGYTF; cdr3_nt: TGCGCCAGCACAAATTACAGGGGAGATGGCTACACCTTC
v_call: TRBV5-5; clone_size: -; d_call: -; j_call: TRBJ2-1; cdr3_aa: CASSSRRGFPNEQFF; cdr3_nt: TGTGCCAGCAGCTCGCGGCGGGGATTCCCTAATGAGCAGTTCTTC
v_call: TRBV29-1; clone_size: few; d_call: TRBD2; j_call: TRBJ2-7; cdr3_aa: CSVQGGSSEQYF; cdr3_nt: TGCAGCGTTCAAGGCGGGAGTTCCGAGCAGTACTTC
v_call: TRBV29-1; clone_size: -; d_call: -; j_call: TRBJ2-7; cdr3_aa: CSVDLEGGPYEQYF; cdr3_nt: TGTAGCGTAGATCTAGAGGGTGGGCCCTACGAGCAGTACTTC
v_call: TRBV2; clone_size: -; d_call: -; j_call: TRBJ1-4; cdr3_aa: CASSDEKLFF; cdr3_nt: TGTGCCAGCAGTGATGAAAAACTGTTTTTT
v_call: TRBV5-6; clone_size: -; d_call: -; j_call: TRBJ1-5; cdr3_aa: CASSLWRGSGLSNQPQHF; cdr3_nt: TGTGCCAGCAGCTTGTGGAGGGGGAGTGGTTTAAGCAATCAGCCCCAGCATTTT
v_call: TRBV11-1; clone_size: -; d_call: -; j_call: TRBJ2-3; cdr3_aa: CASSLQPINTDTQYF; cdr3_nt: TGTGCCAGCAGCTTACAGCCCATTAACACAGATACGCAGTATTTT
v_call: TRBV11-2; clone_size: many; d_call: -; j_call: TRBJ1-2; cdr3_aa: CASDGPPHGYTF; cdr3_nt: TGTGCCAGTGACGGGCCTCCACATGGCTACACCTTC
v_call: TRBV29-1; clone_size: many; d_call: -; j_call: TRBJ2-5; cdr3_aa: CSVQQALRESQYF; cdr3_nt: TGCAGCGTTCAACAGGCCCTCCGGGAGTCCCAGTACTTC
v_call: TRBV6-2/TRBV6-3; clone_size: -; d_call: TRBD2; j_call: TRBJ2-1; cdr3_aa: CASRLRTSGRNYNEQFF; cdr3_nt: TGTGCCAGCAGACTCCGGACTAGCGGGAGAAACTACAATGAGCAGTTCTTC
v_call: TRBV19; clone_size: -; d_call: -; j_call: TRBJ2-7; cdr3_aa: CASSITDSYEQYF; cdr3_nt: TGTGCCAGTAGTATTACGGACTCCTACGAGCAGTACTTC
v_call: TRBV6-1; clone_size: -; d_call: -; j_call: TRBJ2-7; cdr3_aa: CASKEGRYEQYF; cdr3_nt: TGTGCCAGCAAGGAGGGGCGATACGAGCAGTACTTC
v_call: TRBV7-9; clone_size: -; d_call: TRBD2; j_call: TRBJ2-1; cdr3_aa: CVSGPLTSANEQFF; cdr3_nt: TGTGTCAGCGGGCCATTAACTAGCGCCAATGAGCAGTTCTTC
v_call: TRBV6-6; clone_size: -; d_call: -; j_call: TRBJ2-1; cdr3_aa: CASSFRSPGGTSNEQFF; cdr3_nt: TGTGCCAGCAGTTTCAGGTCCCCCGGGGGAACTTCGAATGAGCAGTTCTTT
v_call: TRBV6-5; clone_size: -; d_call: TRBD1; j_call: TRBJ1-4; cdr3_aa: CASSSRWTGRDEKLFF; cdr3_nt: TGTGCCAGCAGTTCACGTTGGACAGGGCGGGATGAAAAACTGTTTTTT
v_call: TRBV12-3/TRBV12-4; clone_size: -; d_call: TRBD2; j_call: TRBJ2-2; cdr3_aa: CASSLYSLGGGLFF; cdr3_nt: TGTGCCAGCAGTTTATACAGCCTTGGGGGGGGGCTGTTTTTT
v_call: TRBV6-5; clone_size: many; d_call: -; j_call: TRBJ1-2; cdr3_aa: CASSYAAGTHLNGYTF; cdr3_nt: TGTGCCAGCAGTTACGCCGCCGGGACCCACTTGAATGGCTACACCTTC
v_call: TRBV7-9; clone_size: few; d_call: TRBD1; j_call: TRBJ2-7; cdr3_aa: CASSSGGTGTAYEQYF; cdr3_nt: TGTGCCAGCAGCTCTGGAGGAACCGGGACAGCCTACGAGCAGTACTTC
v_call: TRBV2; clone_size: -; d_call: -; j_call: TRBJ2-2; cdr3_aa: CASSRTASNTGELFF; cdr3_nt: TGTGCCAGCAGTCGGACAGCCTCGAACACCGGGGAGCTGTTTTTT
v_call: TRBV4-1; clone_size: -; d_call: TRBD1; j_call: TRBJ1-2; cdr3_aa: CASSQDPGQGNYDYTF; cdr3_nt: TGCGCCAGCAGCCAAGATCCGGGACAGGGCAACTATGACTACACCTTC
v_call: TRBV6-2/TRBV6-3; clone_size: few; d_call: -; j_call: TRBJ2-5; cdr3_aa: CASSHLQETQYF; cdr3_nt: TGTGCCAGCAGCCATCTTCAAGAGACCCAGTACTTC
v_call: TRBV11-3; clone_size: -; d_call: -; j_call: TRBJ2-7; cdr3_aa: CASSLEQAFGGEQYF; cdr3_nt: TGTGCCAGTAGCTTAGAGCAGGCATTCGGCGGCGAGCAGTACTTC
v_call: TRBV4-2; clone_size: -; d_call: -; j_call: TRBJ1-2; cdr3_aa: CASSPDRGTNYGYTF; cdr3_nt: TGTGCCAGCAGCCCTGATAGGGGAACTAACTATGGCTACACCTTC
v_call: TRBV7-9; clone_size: few; d_call: -; j_call: TRBJ2-3; cdr3_aa: CASRTGAGADTQYF; cdr3_nt: TGTGCCAGCAGGACGGGAGCCGGAGCAGATACGCAGTATTTT
v_call: TRBV12-3/TRBV12-4; clone_size: -; d_call: -; j_call: TRBJ1-1; cdr3_aa: CASSPWNTEAFF; cdr3_nt: TGTGCCAGCAGTCCGTGGAACACTGAAGCTTTCTTT
v_call: TRBV30; clone_size: -; d_call: -; j_call: TRBJ2-6; cdr3_aa: CARTRESPGANVLTF; cdr3_nt: TGTGCCCGGACCCGGGAATCCCCTGGGGCCAACGTCCTGACTTTC
v_call: TRBV11-3; clone_size: -; d_call: -; j_call: TRBJ2-7; cdr3_aa: CVSNLGAYEQYF; cdr3_nt: TGTGTCAGCAACTTAGGGGCCTACGAGCAGTACTTC
v_call: TRBV6-5; clone_size: -; d_call: TRBD1; j_call: TRBJ2-2; cdr3_aa: CASSRQGLYGELFF; cdr3_nt: TGTGCCAGCAGTCGACAGGGGCTGTACGGGGAGCTGTTTTTT
v_call: TRBV12-3/TRBV12-4; clone_size: few; d_call: -; j_call: TRBJ2-1; cdr3_aa: CASSLIYFGQFF; cdr3_nt: TGTGCCAGCAGTTTAATCTATTTCGGGCAGTTCTTC
v_call: TRBV2; clone_size: -; d_call: TRBD1; j_call: TRBJ1-5; cdr3_aa: CASSRVGTGAGQPQHF; cdr3_nt: TGTGCCAGCAGCCGGGTCGGAACAGGGGCAGGTCAGCCCCAGCATTTT
v_call: TRBV5-1; clone_size: few; d_call: -; j_call: TRBJ2-2; cdr3_aa: CASQAGAGDTGELFF; cdr3_nt: TGCGCCAGCCAGGCAGGGGCGGGGGACACCGGGGAGCTGTTTTTT
v_call: TRBV14; clone_size: -; d_call: -; j_call: TRBJ1-1; cdr3_aa: CASSQTQGTEAFF; cdr3_nt: TGTGCCAGCAGCCAGACCCAGGGGACTGAAGCTTTCTTT
v_call: TRBV5-1; clone_size: -; d_call: -; j_call: TRBJ2-2; cdr3_aa: CASSPRGVYPNTGELFF; cdr3_nt: TGCGCCAGCAGCCCGAGGGGGGTTTACCCGAACACCGGGGAGCTGTTTTTT
v_call: TRBV25-1; clone_size: once; d_call: -; j_call: TRBJ2-5; cdr3_aa: CASTPSSRETQYF; cdr3_nt: TGTGCCAGCACACCCTCTTCAAGGGAGACCCAGTACTTC
v_call: TRBV6-6; clone_size: few; d_call: TRBD2; j_call: TRBJ2-1; cdr3_aa: CASSSGLAGGWQFF; cdr3_nt: TGTGCCAGCAGTTCAGGACTAGCGGGAGGGTGGCAGTTCTTC
v_call: TRBV2; clone_size: -; d_call: TRBD2; j_call: TRBJ2-1; cdr3_aa: CASTALAGGSNEQFF; cdr3_nt: TGTGCCAGCACCGCCCTAGCGGGAGGGTCTAATGAGCAGTTCTTC
v_call: TRBV6-1; clone_size: few; d_call: -; j_call: TRBJ2-6; cdr3_aa: CASSEALVSSGANVLTF; cdr3_nt: TGTGCCAGCAGTGAAGCGCTGGTGTCCTCTGGGGCCAACGTCCTGACTTTC
v_call: TRBV28; clone_size: -; d_call: -; j_call: TRBJ2-6; cdr3_aa: CASSPSRERRSGANVLTF; cdr3_nt: TGTGCCAGCAGTCCGTCCCGGGAAAGGCGTTCTGGGGCCAACGTCCTGACTTTC
v_call: TRBV10-1; clone_size: -; d_call: -; j_call: TRBJ2-1; cdr3_aa: CASPEGTLSSYNEQFF; cdr3_nt: TGCGCCAGCCCAGAAGGGACACTGAGCTCCTACAATGAGCAGTTCTTC
v_call: TRBV6-5; clone_size: few; d_call: -; j_call: TRBJ1-1; cdr3_aa: CASSPGGRVRKVLF; cdr3_nt: TGTGCCAGCAGTCCTGGGGGTCGGGTGAGGAAGGTCTTATTT
v_call: TRBV11-2; clone_size: -; d_call: -; j_call: TRBJ2-7; cdr3_aa: CANRGSGNEQYF; cdr3_nt: TGTGCCAACCGGGGGTCGGGTAACGAGCAGTACTTC
v_call: TRBV6-6; clone_size: -; d_call: -; j_call: TRBJ2-1; cdr3_aa: CASSYILRAEHNEQFF; cdr3_nt: TGTGCCAGCAGTTACATCCTCAGGGCGGAACACAATGAGCAGTTCTTC
v_call: TRBV12-3/TRBV12-4; clone_size: few; d_call: -; j_call: TRBJ1-1; cdr3_aa: CASRGEGNTEAFF; cdr3_nt: TGTGCCAGCAGGGGGGAGGGGAACACTGAAGCTTTCTTT
v_call: TRBV5-1; clone_size: -; d_call: -; j_call: TRBJ2-7; cdr3_aa: CASSLDQNRRDEQYF; cdr3_nt: TGCGCCAGCAGCTTGGATCAAAACAGGCGTGACGAGCAGTACTTC